Detailed here is one T cell receptor beta chain. As originally analysed: Quantification of nucleated cells was approximated via reference gene primer amplification. Sequenced by immunoSEQ multiplex PCR; TCRdb stores in-frame clones only, minus some. Clone size and V and J calls were adopted from that table, with D and trimming inferred from the DNA. The sample holds more than 65,000 clones, 65% to 85% seen once. CDR3 length: 15 residues. Germline CDR1 and CDR2: SGDLS and YYNGEE. Trimming cost V 4 bases and J 13 bases, with 26 bases left between them. This sample was taken from a study of blood T cell repertoires in COVID-19. Study background: Spain, Italy and the United States supplied samples that represented acute and convalescent COVID-19. Sample material is recorded as cDNA or gDNA derived from T cells, B-cell-depleted T cells, or PBMCs.

This sequence was found in a middle-aged man with active COVID-19. The specimen sequenced was peripheral blood. V is TRBV9 and J is TRBJ1-2; weak D call: TRBD1 (6 bases). CDR3 amino acids: CASSPRGRDPQGCTF. In DNA form, the CDR3 reads TGTGCCAGCAGCCCTCGGGGACGGGATCCCCAGGGGTGCACCTTC.